This T cell receptor (beta chain) appears in the sequencing data of a study of multiple sclerosis patients with progressive multifocal leukoencephalopathy. Study context: Longitudinal control samples came from natalizumab-treated multiple sclerosis patients without PML. Study observations and caveats: In most PML patients, TRB repertoires appeared less diverse by entropy.

Synthetic inline TR CDR3 controls covering all V-J pairings were spiked into each PCR. Here immunoSEQ multiplex PCR was the method, and the copy in TCRdb shows in-frame clones only, minus some. The sample lists roughly 34,000 clones, about 88% occurring once. Sample time point: before natalizumab initiation. T0 refers to blood drawn before natalizumab was first infused. This clone was seen more than once but under ten times. What it binds is not known. This CDR3 contains 15 residues. The sample was PBMCs. The sequence was obtained from a human donor with multiple sclerosis. The chain recombines TRBV12-2 with TRBJ1-1; the D call in the table, TRBD1, was not verified against the DNA. TRBV12-2 has pseudogene status. CDR3 region: CASRLWDRGNTEAFF. The CDR3 coding sequence is TGTGCAAGTCGCTTATGGGACAGGGGGAACACTGAAGCTTTCTTT.